This TCR beta chain stems from a study of blood T cells in healthy people across ages. Study results and limitations: Changes in expanded clonotypes were possibly confounded, as the CMV status of donors was unknown.

Combining a sample-barcoded 5' primer with a J-beta primer mix, a second PCR ran for 7 to 11 cycles. CDR3-containing paired-end reads numbering at least 2.5 million came from each sample. TCRdb reprocessed the 5' RACE reads with MiXCR, giving one entry per CDR3 protein. The sample consists of about 720,000 distinct CDR3 sequences, 20% to 25% of them appearing once. This clonotype was detected a few times. Antigen: not known. The CDR3 loop spans 13 amino acids. V was shortened by 5 bases and J by 6 bases, with 12 bases between the two germline ends. The clonotype originates from a man in his sixties or seventies in good health. The chain employs TRBV12-3 or TRBV12-4 and TRBJ2-3; either TRBD1 or TRBD2 may supply D (5 bases each). The source material was blood. The CDR3 region has the DNA TGTGCCAGCAGTCGAGGATGGGGGGATACGCAGTATTTT. Its translation: CASSRGWGDTQYF.